This TCR beta chain was documented in a study of blood T cell repertoires in COVID-19. Across the whole study: T cells, B-cell-depleted T cells, or PBMCs provided the cDNA or gDNA that served as material.

As processed by the authors: The authors estimated nucleated cell counts from reference gene primer amplification. Clones were sequenced by immunoSEQ multiplex PCR, and TCRdb holds only the in-frame ones, with some missing. D and trimming were read from the DNA, whereas the V and J calls and clone size are those reported in that table. This table holds 200,000 to 250,000 clones, 82% found once. Patients from Seattle were sampled longitudinally, starting during active infection. Germline CDR1 and CDR2: SGHTA and FQGNSA. The V end was cut by 0 bases, the J end by 2 bases, with 13 bases between. The CDR3 extends over 16 amino acids.

The sample was peripheral blood. This TCR was sampled from a woman in her seventies with COVID-19, enrolled during active disease. The chain uses TRBV7-2 and TRBJ2-5; D perhaps matches TRBD2 (7 bases). CDR3 protein: CASSLAPGGRQETQYF. In DNA, the CDR3 is TGTGCCAGCAGCTTAGCCCCGGGGGGCCGGCAAGAGACCCAGTACTTC.